The text below deals with one T cell receptor beta chain. Its antigen is undetermined. The data originate from a study of cytomegalovirus exposure and HLA in healthy donors. The PCR contained 60 Vbeta and 13 Jbeta primers. The table came from immunoSEQ multiplex PCR; TCRdb's copy has only in-frame clones and leaves some out. The table lists tens of thousands of clones, around 9.1% of them singletons, with roughly a quarter in the top ten. Donors sampled were nominally healthy, though unrecorded immune exposures were likely. Study findings and constraints: The classifier was said to identify cytomegalovirus status with high specificity and sensitivity. TCR beta V segments were, for the most part, productive about 87% or about 30% of the time in an earlier analysis. As a later analysis showed, a missense DCLRE1C variant was linked to trimming of TCR beta V- and J-genes.

V lost 4 bases to trimming and J lost 9 bases, with 10 bases between them. The CDR3 is 12 residues long. Germline V gene lookup returns CDR1 LNHDA and CDR2 SQIVND (reference sequence). The clonotype originates from a man between 60 and 75 years old in good health and CMV-seropositive. The chain is built from TRBV19 and TRBJ1-3; D call uncertain. The specimen was PBMCs. CDR3 in amino acids: CASSTGGSTIYF. The CDR3 coding sequence is TGTGCCAGTAGTACGGGAGGTTCCACCATATATTTT.